Each of the 27 T cell receptor beta chains below was sequenced from the same sample in a study of identical twins. TCRdb reprocessed the 5' RACE reads with MiXCR, giving one entry per CDR3 protein. Among 500,000 to 550,000 distinct CDR3 sequences listed, roughly a fifth were seen once. The sample was also linked to a second study, of T cells expressing NK-cell markers.

Material for sequencing was CD4+ T cells sorted from blood. These receptors were collected from a woman between 18 and 30 years old in good health.

This clonotype was recorded a few times. The rearrangement joins TRBV12-3 or TRBV12-4 to TRBJ2-5, with 7 bases lining up with TRBD2. The CDR3 is 15 residues long. V lost 4 bases to trimming and J lost 1 base; unmatched junction nucleotides: 6. In nucleotides, the CDR3 is TGTGCCAGCAGTTCCCCTAGCGGCCCCCAAGAGACCCAGTACTTC. It codes for CASSSPSGPQETQYF.

The gene calls are TRBV12-3 or TRBV12-4 and TRBJ2-3; D is perhaps TRBD1 (7 bases). The CDR3 sequence is 16 residues long. The V end was cut by 6 bases, the J end by 2 bases, with 18 bases between. The CDR3 region is CASSSRQGGFTDTQYF. CDR3 bases: TGTGCCAGCAGCTCACGACAGGGAGGTTTCACAGATACGCAGTATTTT.

The chain has TRBV5-1 and TRBJ1-6; D remains ambiguous. The CDR3 spans 15 residues. CDR1 and CDR2 (germline): SGHRS, YFSETQ. V was cut by 0 bases and J by 7 bases, with 11 bases left in between. The CDR3 spells CASSLGQGMNSPLHF. Here the CDR3 DNA reads TGCGCCAGCAGCTTGGGACAAGGGATGAATTCACCCCTCCACTTT.

This sequence joins TRBV6-5 and TRBJ1-2, with D possibly being TRBD1 (5 bases). V lost 7 bases and J lost 8, with 14 bases in between. The CDR3 loop spans 12 amino acids. Germline CDR1 is MNHEY and CDR2 is SVGAGI. The DNA of the CDR3 is TGTGCCAGCACCTCGGGGGTGGGGGGCTACACCTTC. This sequence encodes CASTSGVGGYTF.

This clonotype showed up just a few times. The V gene is TRBV7-2, the J gene TRBJ2-4, with D unclear. Deletions cut 1 base from V and 7 bases from J, with 11 bases between. Germline CDR1 is SGHTA and CDR2 is FQGNSA. The CDR3 sequence is 14 residues long. As DNA, the CDR3 is TGTGCCAGCAGCTTAGAAGGGCGGACGAACATTCAGTACTTC. Its protein is CASSLEGRTNIQYF.

The J gene is TRBJ2-3, the V gene TRBV18, with D tentatively TRBD1 (5 bases). Trimming cost V 6 bases and J 3 bases, with 16 bases left between them. CDR3 length: 15 residues. Germline lookup yields CDR1 KGHSH and CDR2 LQKENI. Written as DNA, the CDR3 is TGTGCCAGCTCCACTAAAGGGGCCGGGACAGATACGCAGTATTTT. This encodes CASSTKGAGTDTQYF.

In this sample, this clonotype turned up a few times. The rearrangement uses TRBV10-2 and TRBJ1-1, with unresolved D. Germline V gene sequence: CDR1 WSHSY, CDR2 SAAADI. The CDR3 covers 14 residues. Trimming removed 6 bases at V and 0 bases at J, with 11 bases between. Here the CDR3 reads CASRLTVMNTEAFF. CDR3 bases: TGCGCCAGCAGACTGACGGTTATGAACACTGAAGCTTTCTTT.

This chain connects TRBV7-9 to TRBJ2-2, with D uncertain. V was pared by 0 bases and J by 4 bases, with 9 bases between. This CDR3 contains 15 residues. Germline V CDR1 and CDR2: SEHNR, FQNEAQ (reference sequence). Here the CDR3 reads CASSLAAESTGELFF. For the CDR3, the DNA is TGTGCCAGCAGCTTAGCGGCCGAGAGCACCGGGGAGCTGTTTTTT.

CDR3 protein: CASSLKGPRSSGANVLTF. DNA of the CDR3: TGTGCCAGCAGTCTAAAAGGCCCGCGAAGCTCTGGGGCCAACGTCCTGACTTTC. The chain uses TRBV6-1 and TRBJ2-6; D is unresolved. In germline, CDR1 is MNHNS, CDR2 SASEGT. The CDR3 is made up of 18 amino acids. The V end lost 5 bases, the J end lost 0 bases, and 17 bases lay between the germline ends.

Many counts were recorded for this clonotype. This chain uses TRBV12-3 or TRBV12-4 with TRBJ2-1; 13 bases fit TRBD2. The J segment lost 9 bases and the V segment lost 5 bases, leaving 10 bases of the junction unmatched. The CDR3 is 16 amino acids. The CDR3 region is CASSRRTSGRRGEQFF. Here the CDR3 DNA reads TGTGCCAGCAGTCGAAGGACTAGCGGGAGAAGGGGTGAGCAGTTCTTC.

This clonotype was seen a single time. The rearrangement joins TRBV11-3 to TRBJ2-1; tentative D call: TRBD1 (6 bases). CDR1 and CDR2 (germline): SGHNT, YENEEA. The germline V and J ends were trimmed by 1 base and 12 bases, with 16 bases remaining between them. This CDR3 contains 14 residues. The CDR3 sequence is CASSLGGEAGAQFF. The CDR3 coding sequence is TGTGCCAGCAGCTTAGGCGGTGAGGCAGGGGCGCAGTTCTTC. The full variable domain, rest sourced from reference TRBV11-3 and TRBJ2-1, is EAGVVQSPRYKIIEKKQPVAFWCNPISGHNTLYWYLQNLGQGPELLIRYENEEAVDDSQLPKDRFSAERLKGVDSTLKIQPAELGDSAVYLCASSLGGEAGAQFFGPGTRLTVL.

V usage is TRBV7-2 and J usage is TRBJ2-1; 7 positions agree with TRBD2. V trimming: 0 bases; J trimming: 9 bases; junction bases outside the gene matches: 8. Germline V gene sequence: CDR1 SGHTA, CDR2 FQGNSA. The CDR3 is 15 amino acids. CDR3 coding DNA: TGTGCCAGCAGCTTAGCGGGAGGGCCAGGAGGTGAGCAGTTCTTC. Protein: CASSLAGGPGGEQFF.

This clonotype was seen a handful of times. This sequence joins TRBV20-1 and TRBJ2-3; TRBD2 is a possible D gene (6 bases). In germline, CDR1 is DFQATT, CDR2 SNEGSKA (reference sequence). V lost 2 bases, J lost 1 base, and 10 bases lay in between. The CDR3 runs to 14 residues. The CDR3 DNA reads as TGCAGTGCTAGAAGGCCTAGCGGCACAGATACGCAGTATTTT. This sequence encodes CSARRPSGTDTQYF.

CDR3 nucleotide sequence: TGCGCCAGCAGCTTGTGGTTGGCGATGCTGACAGATACGCAGTATTTT. This encodes CASSLWLAMLTDTQYF. The rearrangement uses TRBV5-1 and TRBJ2-3; D is undetermined. The CDR3 runs 16 residues. CDR1 and CDR2 (germline): SGHRS, YFSETQ. V lost 1 base, J lost 3 bases, and 15 bases lay in between. Full variable domain (missing parts from reference TRBV5-1 and TRBJ2-3): KAGVTQTPRYLIKTRGQQVTLSCSPISGHRSVSWYQQTPGQGLQFLFEYFSETQRNKGNFPGRFSGRQFSNSRSEMNVSTLELGDSALYLCASSLWLAMLTDTQYFGPGTRLTVL.

This clonotype was found once. J is TRBJ2-4 and V is TRBV18; D is unclear. CDR1 KGHSH and CDR2 LQKENI come from the germline V gene. The germline V and J ends were trimmed by 3 bases and 7 bases, with 10 bases remaining between them. The CDR3 spans 13 residues. The CDR3 DNA sequence: TGTGCCAGCTCACCTGAGAAAGTCAACATTCAGTACTTC. This translates into CASSPEKVNIQYF.

This clonotype was seen a few times. The chain has TRBV5-1 and TRBJ2-1; D gene unclear. The CDR3 is 15 amino acids. Germline V gives CDR1 SGHRS, CDR2 YFSETQ. V was pared by 0 bases and J by 6 bases, with 13 bases between. In nucleotides, the CDR3 is TGCGCCAGCAGCTTGGTCCAGGCCGGCCTCAATGAGCAGTTCTTC. Translation gives CASSLVQAGLNEQFF.

V and J are TRBV12-3 or TRBV12-4 and TRBJ2-7, with TRBD1 matching over 7 bases. Trimming took 0 bases from V and 2 from J; bases not matched to a gene: 7. This CDR3 has 16 amino acids. The CDR3 DNA reads TGTGCCAGCAGTTTAGCGACAGGGAGATCCACCTACGAGCAGTACTTC. Protein sequence: CASSLATGRSTYEQYF.

This clonotype showed up many times. The rearrangement uses TRBV6-5 and TRBJ2-7, with D possibly matching TRBD1 (5 bases). The CDR3 sequence is 12 residues long. Per the germline V gene, CDR1 is MNHEY and CDR2 is SVGAGI. Between the trimmed V and J ends, which lost 5 bases and 4 bases, there was a span of 9 bases. In DNA form, the CDR3 reads TGTGCCAGCAGTAACCAGGGTTACGAGCAGTACTTC. Protein sequence: CASSNQGYEQYF.

In this sample, this clonotype turned up a few times. The chain recombines TRBV6-1 with TRBJ2-7, with a weak D call TRBD2 (6 bases). Trimming shortened V by 4 bases and J by 4 bases, and 11 bases separated the two germline ends. In germline, CDR1 is MNHNS, CDR2 SASEGT. CDR3 size: 13 residues. The CDR3 protein is CASSVGLPYEQYF. DNA of the CDR3: TGTGCCAGCAGTGTGGGACTGCCTTACGAGCAGTACTTC.

This chain joins TRBV12-3 or TRBV12-4 and TRBJ1-2; maybe TRBD1 (5 bases). The CDR3 has 15 amino acids. CDR3 residues: CDKQFLSGGTYGYTF. CDR3 nucleotide sequence: TGTGACAAGCAGTTTTTATCCGGAGGGACTTATGGCTACACCTTC.

The J gene is TRBJ2-3, the V gene TRBV12-3 or TRBV12-4, with 8 bases lining up with TRBD1. The length of the CDR3 is 15 residues. J lost 15 bases, V lost 5 bases, and 19 bases had no gene match. The CDR3, as DNA: TGTGCCAGCAGTCTAAGACACGACAGGGGCCAAGCTCCATATTTT. This sequence encodes CASSLRHDRGQAPYF.

This clonotype occurred a few times. The rearrangement uses TRBV4-3 and TRBJ2-4; D is perhaps TRBD2 (6 bases). The CDR3 spans 18 residues. The germline V gene encodes CDR1 LGHNA and CDR2 YSLEER. The V end lost 0 bases, the J end lost 6 bases, and 21 bases lay between the germline ends. Here the CDR3 DNA reads TGCGCCAGCAGCCAAGACCATATCGGAGGGGTTTGGAGAAACATTCAGTACTTC. Translated: CASSQDHIGGVWRNIQYF.

This clonotype was picked up a small number of times. The chain links TRBV4-3 to TRBJ2-7, with 11 bases aligning to TRBD2. V lost 4 bases and J lost 3; bases outside the gene matches: 5. Germline CDR1 reads LGHNA; CDR2 reads YSLEER. This CDR3 is 15 amino acids long. The CDR3 loop reads CASSRAGTSGYEQYF. The CDR3 DNA reads TGCGCCAGCAGCCGAGCCGGGACTAGCGGCTACGAGCAGTACTTC.

The chain recombines TRBV6-5 with TRBJ2-5; 11 positions agree with TRBD2. The CDR3 has 17 residues. Germline CDR1 and CDR2: MNHEY and SVGAGI. Trimming cost V 0 bases and J 4 bases; bases outside gene matches: 7. Here the CDR3 DNA reads TGTGCCAGCAGTTACTCGTTAACTAGCGGGAGAGGAGAGACCCAGTACTTC. Protein product: CASSYSLTSGRGETQYF.

The genes are TRBV19 and TRBJ2-7, with D perhaps TRBD2 (5 bases). Germline loops: CDR1 LNHDA, CDR2 SQIVND (reference sequence). V lost 4 bases and J 1 base, leaving 8 bases between the germline ends. The CDR3 is 13 residues long. CDR3 nucleotide sequence: TGTGCCAGTAGTAGACGGGAATCCTACGAGCAGTACTTC. Translation gives CASSRRESYEQYF.

This clonotype showed up just a few times. The chain carries TRBV24-1 and TRBJ2-1; a possible D gene is TRBD2 (5 bases). This CDR3 has 14 residues. Trimming pared 5 bases from V and 12 bases from J, leaving 19 bases between. Germline assignment: CDR1 KGHDR and CDR2 SFDVKD. In DNA, the CDR3 is TGTGCCACCAGTGCCGAAGAGGGTACCCTAGGGCAGTTCTTC. The encoded protein is CATSAEEGTLGQFF.

This clonotype was seen a few times. V gene TRBV18 combines with J gene TRBJ2-1, with a tentative D call TRBD2 (5 bases). The CDR3 runs 16 residues. Germline CDR1 reads KGHSH; CDR2 reads LQKENI. V was cut by 3 bases and J by 4 bases, with 16 bases left in between. The CDR3, as DNA: TGTGCCAGCTCACCTCTACGCACTAGTATATACAATGAGCAGTTCTTC. Protein product: CASSPLRTSIYNEQFF.